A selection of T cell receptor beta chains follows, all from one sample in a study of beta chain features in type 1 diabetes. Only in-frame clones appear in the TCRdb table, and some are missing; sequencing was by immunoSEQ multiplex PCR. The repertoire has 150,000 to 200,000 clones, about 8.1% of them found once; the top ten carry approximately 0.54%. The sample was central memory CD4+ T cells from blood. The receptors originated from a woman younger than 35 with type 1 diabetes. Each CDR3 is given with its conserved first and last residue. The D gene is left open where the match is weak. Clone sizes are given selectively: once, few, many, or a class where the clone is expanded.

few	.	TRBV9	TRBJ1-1	CASSVSARPNTEAFF	TGTGCCAGCAGCGTCTCTGCCAGGCCGAACACTGAAGCTTTCTTT
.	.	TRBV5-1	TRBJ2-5	CASTRRTGSETQYF	TGCGCCAGCACCCGGAGAACCGGCAGTGAGACCCAGTACTTC
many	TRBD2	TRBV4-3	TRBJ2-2	CASSQDSQRGGTGELFF	TGCGCCAGCAGCCAAGATTCACAGCGGGGAGGCACCGGGGAGCTGTTTTTT
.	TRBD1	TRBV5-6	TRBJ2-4	CASSRPGTDTVAKNIQYF	TGTGCCAGCAGCCGTCCCGGGACAGATACAGTAGCCAAAAACATTCAGTACTTC
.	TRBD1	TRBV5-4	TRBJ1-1	CASSTAGTARRAFF	TGTGCCAGCAGCACGGCCGGGACAGCTCGACGAGCTTTCTTT
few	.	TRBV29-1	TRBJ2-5	CSVDILGQETQYF	TGCAGCGTTGACATTCTAGGCCAAGAGACCCAGTACTTC
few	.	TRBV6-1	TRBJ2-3	CASSSGTYSTDTQYF	TGTGCCAGCAGTTCCGGGACTTATAGCACAGATACGCAGTATTTT
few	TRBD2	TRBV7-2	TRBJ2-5	CASSQDQAGTTGETQYF	TGTGCCAGCAGCCAAGACCAAGCGGGAACAACGGGGGAGACCCAGTACTTC
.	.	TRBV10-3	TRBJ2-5	CAISASGQETQYF	TGTGCCATCAGTGCAAGCGGTCAAGAGACCCAGTACTTC
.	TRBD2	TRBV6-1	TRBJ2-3	CASSAGLAGASDTQYF	TGTGCCAGCAGTGCGGGACTAGCGGGAGCTTCGGATACGCAGTATTTT
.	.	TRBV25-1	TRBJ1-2	CASSSPRARTGYGYTF	TGTGCCAGCAGTTCCCCGCGGGCCCGAACGGGGTATGGCTACACCTTC
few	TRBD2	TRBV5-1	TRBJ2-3	CASSLGWTSGSTDTQYF	TGCGCCAGCAGCTTGGGGTGGACTAGCGGGAGCACAGATACGCAGTATTTT
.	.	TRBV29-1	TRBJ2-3	CSVDVEGTDTQYF	TGCAGCGTTGATGTAGAGGGCACAGATACGCAGTATTTT
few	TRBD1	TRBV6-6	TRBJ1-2	CASNPDRGGYTF	TGTGCCAGCAACCCGGACAGGGGCGGCTACACCTTC
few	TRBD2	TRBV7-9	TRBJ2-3	CASSRLASGIGTDTQYF	TGTGCCAGCAGTCGACTTGCGAGCGGGATTGGCACAGATACGCAGTATTTT
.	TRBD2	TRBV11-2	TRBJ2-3	CASSSGGPRDTQYF	TGTGCCAGCAGCTCGGGGGGGCCGAGAGATACGCAGTATTTT
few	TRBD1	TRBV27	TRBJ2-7	CASSRDSSDSISYEQYF	TGTGCCAGCAGCAGGGACAGCTCCGACTCCATCTCCTACGAGCAGTACTTC
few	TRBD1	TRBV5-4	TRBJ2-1	CASSQPTGGYNEQFF	TGCGCCAGCAGCCAACCGACAGGGGGATACAATGAGCAGTTCTTC
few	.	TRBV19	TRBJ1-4	CASRSLVGEKLFF	TGTGCCAGTAGATCCTTAGTTGGTGAAAAACTGTTTTTT
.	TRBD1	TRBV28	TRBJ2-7	CASSGQGSWHEQYF	TGTGCCAGCAGCGGACAGGGAAGTTGGCACGAGCAGTACTTC
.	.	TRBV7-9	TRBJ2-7	CASSLGEAREQYF	TGTGCCAGCAGCTTGGGGGAGGCGCGCGAGCAGTACTTC
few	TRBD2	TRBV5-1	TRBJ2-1	CASLPWASGRPSSYNEQFF	TGCGCCAGCCTCCCCTGGGCTAGCGGGAGGCCTAGCTCCTACAATGAGCAGTTCTTC
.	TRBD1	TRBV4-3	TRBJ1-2	CASSQVPGGDYGYTF	TGCGCCAGCAGCCAAGTTCCAGGGGGCGACTATGGCTACACCTTC
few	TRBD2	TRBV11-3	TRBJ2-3	CASSLGMTSGNRDTQYF	TGTGCCAGCAGCTTGGGGATGACTAGCGGGAATCGGGATACGCAGTATTTT
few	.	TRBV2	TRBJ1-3	CASSAGSNTGNTIYF	TGTGCCAGCAGTGCAGGCTCGAATACTGGAAACACCATATATTTT
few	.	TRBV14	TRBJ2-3	CASSQQDGLDTQYF	TGTGCCAGCAGCCAGCAGGATGGGCTGGATACGCAGTATTTT
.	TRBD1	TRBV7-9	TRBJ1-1	CASSAGQGFSYVFF	TGTGCCAGCAGCGCGGGACAGGGATTCTCTTACGTGTTCTTT
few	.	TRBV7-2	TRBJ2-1	CASSPETFSYNEQFF	TGTGCCAGCAGCCCCGAAACTTTCTCCTACAATGAGCAGTTCTTC
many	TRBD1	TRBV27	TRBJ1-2	CASSSWGQGASGGYTF	TGTGCCAGCAGCTCCTGGGGACAGGGGGCATCGGGCGGCTACACCTTC
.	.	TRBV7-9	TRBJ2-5	CASSLAGVRETQYF	TGTGCCAGCAGCTTAGCGGGAGTCAGAGAGACCCAGTACTTC
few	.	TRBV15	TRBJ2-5	CATSRDIEETQYF	TGTGCCACCAGCAGGGACATTGAAGAGACCCAGTACTTC
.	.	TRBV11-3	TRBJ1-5	CASSLRGGSSNQPQHF	TGTGCCAGCAGCTTAAGGGGGGGCAGCAGCAATCAGCCCCAGCATTTT
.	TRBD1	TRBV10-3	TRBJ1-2	CAISESTMGQGYGYTF	TGTGCCATCAGTGAGTCGACAATGGGACAGGGTTATGGCTACACCTTC
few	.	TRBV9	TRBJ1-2	CASSEMGHSNYGYTF	TGTGCCAGCAGCGAAATGGGACACTCTAACTATGGCTACACCTTC
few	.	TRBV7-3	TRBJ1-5	CASSWGTTQQPQHF	TGTGCCAGCAGCTGGGGCACCACACAACAGCCCCAGCATTTT
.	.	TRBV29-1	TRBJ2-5	CSASRRKEETQYF	TGCAGCGCTTCCAGGAGGAAGGAAGAGACCCAGTACTTC
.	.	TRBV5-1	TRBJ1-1	CASSLTGQDAEAFF	TGCGCCAGCAGCTTAACAGGACAAGACGCTGAAGCTTTCTTT
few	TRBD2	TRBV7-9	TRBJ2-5	CASSLGGGQETQYF	TGTGCCAGCAGCTTAGGGGGGGGGCAAGAGACCCAGTACTTC
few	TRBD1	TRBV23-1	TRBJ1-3	CASSQSGTGKIAGNTIYF	TGCGCCAGCAGTCAATCGGGGACAGGAAAAATTGCTGGAAACACCATATATTTT
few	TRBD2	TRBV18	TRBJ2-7	CASSPGLAVGYEQYF	TGTGCCAGCTCACCAGGACTAGCGGTGGGGTACGAGCAGTACTTC
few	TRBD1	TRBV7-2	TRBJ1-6	CASSFETGPNSPLHF	TGTGCCAGCAGCTTTGAGACAGGGCCTAATTCACCCCTCCACTTT
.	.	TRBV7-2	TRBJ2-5	CASSNDGSPQTQYF	TGTGCCAGCAGCAACGACGGGTCCCCGCAGACCCAGTACTTC
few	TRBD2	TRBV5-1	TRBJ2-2	CASRTSGSVPGELFF	TGCGCCAGCCGGACTAGCGGGAGTGTTCCCGGGGAGCTGTTTTTT
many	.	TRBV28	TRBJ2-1	CASSPFKGSSYNEQFF	TGTGCCAGCAGTCCCTTCAAAGGGAGCTCCTACAATGAGCAGTTCTTC
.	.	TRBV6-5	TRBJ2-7	CASSYSLLAGAEQYF	TGTGCCAGCAGTTACTCGCTTCTCGCGGGGGCCGAGCAGTACTTC
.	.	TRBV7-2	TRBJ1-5	CASSLSSGDQQPQHF	TGTGCCAGCAGCTTATCATCAGGGGATCAGCAGCCCCAGCATTTT
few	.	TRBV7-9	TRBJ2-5	CASSRGLYQETQYF	TGTGCCAGCAGCCGAGGACTGTATCAAGAGACCCAGTACTTC
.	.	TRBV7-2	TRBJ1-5	CASRRTGNSNQPQHF	TGTGCCAGCAGGAGGACTGGGAATAGCAATCAGCCCCAGCATTTT
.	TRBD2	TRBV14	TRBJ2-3	CASTQGLATDTQYF	TGTGCCAGCACCCAGGGACTAGCCACAGATACGCAGTATTTT
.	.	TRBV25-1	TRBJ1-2	CASSEYMGEGLLYGYTF	TGTGCCAGCAGTGAATATATGGGAGAAGGTTTGCTCTATGGCTACACCTTC
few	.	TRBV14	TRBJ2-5	CASRAGTFQETQYF	TGTGCCAGCAGAGCAGGGACATTCCAAGAGACCCAGTACTTC
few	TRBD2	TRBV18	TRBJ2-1	CASSLWTSGGEYNEQFF	TGTGCCAGCTCACTTTGGACTAGCGGGGGGGAGTACAATGAGCAGTTCTTC